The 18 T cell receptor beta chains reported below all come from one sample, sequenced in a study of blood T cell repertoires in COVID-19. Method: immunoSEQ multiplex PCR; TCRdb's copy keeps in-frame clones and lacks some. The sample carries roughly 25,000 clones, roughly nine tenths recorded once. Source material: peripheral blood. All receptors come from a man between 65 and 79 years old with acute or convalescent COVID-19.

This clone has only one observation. The CDR3 nucleotides are TGCAGTGCTAGTATCGGGACAGAGTTTGGTGGCTACACCTTC. Translating it yields CSASIGTEFGGYTF. The chain uses TRBV20-1 and TRBJ1-2, with 7 bases aligning to TRBD1. The CDR3 has 14 residues. Trimming took 3 bases from V and 7 from J; bases not matched to a gene: 11. Germline V gene sequence: CDR1 DFQATT, CDR2 SNEGSKA (reference sequence).

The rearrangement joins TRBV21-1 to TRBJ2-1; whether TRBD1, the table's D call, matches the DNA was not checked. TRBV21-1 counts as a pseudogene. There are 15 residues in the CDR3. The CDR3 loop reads CASSKRDRVHHEQFF. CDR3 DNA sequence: TGTGCCAGCAGCAAAAGGGACAGGGTTCATCATGAGCAGTTCTTC.

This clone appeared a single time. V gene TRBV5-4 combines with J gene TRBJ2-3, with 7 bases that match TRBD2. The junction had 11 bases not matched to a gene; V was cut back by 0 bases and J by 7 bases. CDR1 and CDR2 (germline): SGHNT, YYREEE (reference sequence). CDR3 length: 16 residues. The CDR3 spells CASSLAMTGGGNTQYF. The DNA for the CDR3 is TGTGCCAGCAGCTTGGCTATGACGGGAGGAGGTAATACGCAGTATTTT.

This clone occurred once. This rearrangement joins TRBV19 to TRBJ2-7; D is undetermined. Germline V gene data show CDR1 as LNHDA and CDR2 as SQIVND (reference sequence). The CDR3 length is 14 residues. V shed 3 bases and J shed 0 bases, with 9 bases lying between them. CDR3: CASSMWSDSYEQYF. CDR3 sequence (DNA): TGTGCCAGTAGTATGTGGTCAGACTCCTACGAGCAGTACTTC.

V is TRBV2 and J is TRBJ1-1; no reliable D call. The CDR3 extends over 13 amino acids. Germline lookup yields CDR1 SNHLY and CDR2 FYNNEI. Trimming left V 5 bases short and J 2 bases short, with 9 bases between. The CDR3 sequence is CASSPRENTEAFF. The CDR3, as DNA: TGTGCCAGCAGTCCCCGCGAAAACACTGAAGCTTTCTTT.

The CDR3 DNA reads TGTGCCTGGAGTGTTGGGGCCGCCCTTGTGGGGACTGAAGCTTTCTTT. Translating it yields CAWSVGAALVGTEAFF. This chain links TRBV30 with TRBJ1-1; TRBD1 might be the D (5 bases). Germline V gene sequence: CDR1 GTSNPN, CDR2 SVGIG (reference sequence). Trimming left V 0 bases short and J 5 bases short, with 19 bases between. The CDR3 is made up of 16 amino acids.

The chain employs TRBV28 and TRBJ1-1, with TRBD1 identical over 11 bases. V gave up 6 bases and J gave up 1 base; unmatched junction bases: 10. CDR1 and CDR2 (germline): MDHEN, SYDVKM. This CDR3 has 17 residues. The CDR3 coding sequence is TGTGCCAGCAGGTCCACCGGGACAGGGGGTTGGAACACTGAAGCTTTCTTT. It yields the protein CASRSTGTGGWNTEAFF.

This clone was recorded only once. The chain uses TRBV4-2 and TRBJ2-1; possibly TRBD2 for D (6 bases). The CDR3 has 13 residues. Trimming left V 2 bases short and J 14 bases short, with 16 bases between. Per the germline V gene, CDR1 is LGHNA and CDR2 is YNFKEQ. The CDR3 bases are TGTGCCAGCAGCCAATGGGGCGGGGAAAGGGAGTTCTTC. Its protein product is CASSQWGGEREFF.

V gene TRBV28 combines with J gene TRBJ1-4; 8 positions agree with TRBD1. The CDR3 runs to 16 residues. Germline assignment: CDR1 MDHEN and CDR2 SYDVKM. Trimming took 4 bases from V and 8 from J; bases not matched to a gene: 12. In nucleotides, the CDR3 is TGTGCCAGCAGTTCAGGGGGCTCACTCGTACGGGAAAAACTGTTTTTT. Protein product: CASSSGGSLVREKLFF.

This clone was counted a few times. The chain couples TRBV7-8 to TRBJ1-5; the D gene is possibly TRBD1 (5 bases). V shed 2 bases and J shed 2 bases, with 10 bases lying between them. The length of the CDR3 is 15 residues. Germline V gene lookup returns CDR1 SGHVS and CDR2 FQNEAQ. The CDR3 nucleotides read TGTGCCAGCAGCTTATCGTTGACAGGCAATCAGCCCCAGCATTTT. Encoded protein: CASSLSLTGNQPQHF.

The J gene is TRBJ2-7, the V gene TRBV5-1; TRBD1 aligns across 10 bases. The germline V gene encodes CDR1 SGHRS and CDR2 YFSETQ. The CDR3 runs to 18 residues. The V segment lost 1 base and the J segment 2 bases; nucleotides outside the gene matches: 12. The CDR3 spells CASSLQWPGQGVPYEQYF. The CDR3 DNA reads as TGCGCCAGCAGCTTGCAATGGCCAGGACAGGGGGTTCCCTACGAGCAGTACTTC.

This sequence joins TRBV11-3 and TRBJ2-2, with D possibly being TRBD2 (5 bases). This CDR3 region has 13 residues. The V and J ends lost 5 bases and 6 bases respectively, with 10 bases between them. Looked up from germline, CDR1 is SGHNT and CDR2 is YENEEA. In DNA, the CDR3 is TGTGCCAGCAGCACCCAGGACTCCGGGGAGCTGTTTTTT. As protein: CASSTQDSGELFF.

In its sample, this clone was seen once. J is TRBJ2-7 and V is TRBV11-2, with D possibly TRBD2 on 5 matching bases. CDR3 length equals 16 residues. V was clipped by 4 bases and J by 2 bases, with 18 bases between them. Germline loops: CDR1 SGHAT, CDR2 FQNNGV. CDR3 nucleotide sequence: TGTGCCAGCAGCTCGCAGTTAGCGATGGGTACCTACGAGCAGTACTTC. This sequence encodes CASSSQLAMGTYEQYF.

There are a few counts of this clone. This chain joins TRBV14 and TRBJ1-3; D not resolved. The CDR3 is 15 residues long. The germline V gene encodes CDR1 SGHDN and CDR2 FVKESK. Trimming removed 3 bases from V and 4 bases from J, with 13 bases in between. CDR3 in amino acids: CASSQESFPGNTIYF. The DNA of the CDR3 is TGTGCCAGCAGCCAGGAGTCCTTTCCCGGAAACACCATATATTTT.

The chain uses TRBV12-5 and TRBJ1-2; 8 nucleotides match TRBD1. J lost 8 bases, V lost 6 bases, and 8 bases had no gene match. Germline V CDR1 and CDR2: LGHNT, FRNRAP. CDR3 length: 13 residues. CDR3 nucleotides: TGTGCTAGTGGGACAGGGGCCCCTATCGGCTACACCTTC. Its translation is CASGTGAPIGYTF.

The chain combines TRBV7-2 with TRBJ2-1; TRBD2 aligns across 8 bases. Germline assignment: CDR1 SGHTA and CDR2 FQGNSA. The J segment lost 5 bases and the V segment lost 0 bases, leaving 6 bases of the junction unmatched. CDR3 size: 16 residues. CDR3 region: CASSLALGGGHNEQFF. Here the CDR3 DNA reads TGTGCCAGCAGCTTAGCGCTGGGCGGGGGGCACAATGAGCAGTTCTTC.

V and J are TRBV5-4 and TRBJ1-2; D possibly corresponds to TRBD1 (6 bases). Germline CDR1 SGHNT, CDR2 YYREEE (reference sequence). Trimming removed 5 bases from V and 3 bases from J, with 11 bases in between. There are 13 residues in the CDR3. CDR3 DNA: TGTGCCAGCAGGACACAGGGCGACTATGGCTACACCTTC. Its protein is CASRTQGDYGYTF.

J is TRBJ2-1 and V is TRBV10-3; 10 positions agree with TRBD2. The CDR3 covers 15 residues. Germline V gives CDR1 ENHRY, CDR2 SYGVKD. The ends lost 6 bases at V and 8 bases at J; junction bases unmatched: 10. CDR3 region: CAIRASAGGSHEQFF. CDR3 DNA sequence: TGTGCCATCAGAGCGTCAGCGGGGGGGTCCCATGAGCAGTTCTTC.